This entry lists 30 T cell receptor beta chains sequenced from one sample in a study of shared clonotypes between healthy human individuals. The protocol was immunoSEQ multiplex PCR, while the TCRdb copy is restricted to in-frame clones and leaves out a portion. Of around 1.5 million clones in the sample, around 98% were seen once. Sequencing was done on a sample of naive CD4+ T cells sorted from blood. Subset: CD45RA+ positively selected. These receptors were taken from a man aged 25-40 years in good health.

CDR3 sequence (DNA): TGCGCCAGCAGACCGGTGGGCCAAAGGCGGAACACTGAAGCTTTCTTT. Translation gives CASRPVGQRRNTEAFF. The chain links TRBV4-1 to TRBJ1-1; no firm D call. V lost 6 bases and J 1 base, leaving 18 bases between the germline ends. Per the germline V gene, CDR1 is MGHRA and CDR2 is YSYEKL. The CDR3 loop spans 16 amino acids.

The chain recombines TRBV5-1 with TRBJ2-1, with TRBD2 identical over 7 bases. Germline loops: CDR1 SGHRS, CDR2 YFSETQ. CDR3 size: 17 residues. The trim removed 3 bases at V and 0 bases at J, leaving 9 bases unmatched. The CDR3 nucleotides read TGCGCCAGCAGCTCAGGGACTACCCCTAGCTCCTACAATGAGCAGTTCTTC. Translation gives CASSSGTTPSSYNEQFF.

This chain joins TRBV19 and TRBJ1-1; tentative D call: TRBD1 (5 bases). Trimming removed 6 bases from V and 2 bases from J, with 16 bases in between. CDR3 length: 15 residues. Germline assignment: CDR1 LNHDA and CDR2 SQIVND (reference sequence). The CDR3 is CASRPGAVVNTEAFF. DNA of the CDR3: TGTGCCAGTAGGCCCGGGGCAGTTGTCAACACTGAAGCTTTCTTT.

The chain joins TRBV29-1 to TRBJ1-4; D not resolved. The CDR3 has 14 residues. The germline CDR1 and CDR2 sequences are SQVTM and ANQGSEA. V dropped 4 bases and J dropped 0 bases, with 9 bases sitting between them. The CDR3 bases are TGCAGCGTTGTAGAAGGTGCAACTAATGAAAAACTGTTTTTT. This gives the protein CSVVEGATNEKLFF.

As DNA, the CDR3 is TGTGCCAGCAGCGGGACCTCTGGGGCCAACGTCCTGACTTTC. Translating gives CASSGTSGANVLTF. The rearrangement links TRBV7-9 to TRBJ2-6; D possibly matches TRBD1 or TRBD2 (5 bases each). V shed 5 bases and J shed 0 bases, with 5 bases lying between them. CDR1 is SEHNR and CDR2 is FQNEAQ in the germline V gene (reference sequence). CDR3 length: 14 amino acids.

The chain couples TRBV7-2 to TRBJ2-3, with 9 bases matching TRBD2. CDR1 SGHTA and CDR2 FQGNSA come from the germline V gene. Trimming removed 5 bases from V and 3 bases from J; junction bases left unmatched: 9. The CDR3 covers 16 residues. In DNA form, the CDR3 reads TGTGCCAGCAGCCCTCCAGGACTAGCGTTAACAGATACGCAGTATTTT. It specifies CASSPPGLALTDTQYF.

The chain joins TRBV7-8 to TRBJ2-5; D may be TRBD2 (6 bases). Deletions cut 2 bases from V and 2 bases from J, with 15 bases between. CDR1 is SGHVS and CDR2 is FQNEAQ in the germline V gene. The CDR3 has 16 amino acids. In nucleotides, the CDR3 is TGTGCCAGCAGCTTACTCAGCCTAGCGCCTCAAGAGACCCAGTACTTC. Its translation: CASSLLSLAPQETQYF.

The genes are TRBV5-4 and TRBJ2-5; 8 positions agree with TRBD1. There are 16 residues in the CDR3. Trimming removed 4 bases from V and 5 bases from J; junction bases left unmatched: 13. The germline gives CDR1 SGHNT, CDR2 YYREEE (reference sequence). CDR3 loop: CASSHKDRVIPETQYF. The CDR3 DNA reads as TGTGCCAGCAGCCATAAGGACAGGGTGATCCCGGAGACCCAGTACTTC.

The chain is built from TRBV18 and TRBJ2-3; 8 nucleotides match TRBD1. Trimming took 3 bases from V and 4 from J; bases not matched to a gene: 18. From germline, CDR1 is KGHSH and CDR2 LQKENI. The CDR3 sequence is 19 residues long. The CDR3 DNA sequence: TGTGCCAGCTCACCCCAGGGCAGGGGGCGCCTTAAACGCCCAGATACGCAGTATTTT. Translating it yields CASSPQGRGRLKRPDTQYF. Filled out from reference TRBV18 and TRBJ2-3, the complete variable domain reads NAGVMQNPRHLVRRRGQEARLRCSPMKGHSHVYWYRQLPEEGLKFMVYLQKENIIDESGMPKERFSAEFPKEGPSILRIQQVVRGDSAAYFCASSPQGRGRLKRPDTQYFGPGTRLTVL.

V and J are TRBV5-4 and TRBJ2-3, with D hard to call. The CDR3 loop spans 15 amino acids. V was shortened by 5 bases and J by 0 bases, with 13 bases between the two germline ends. The germline V gene encodes CDR1 SGHNT and CDR2 YYREEE (reference sequence). This CDR3 is CASRDQSSSTDTQYF. In DNA, the CDR3 is TGTGCCAGCAGAGACCAGTCGTCTAGCACAGATACGCAGTATTTT.

The genes are TRBV5-5 and TRBJ1-3; D is unclear. The V end lost 0 bases, the J end lost 3 bases, and 7 bases lay between the germline ends. Per the germline V gene, CDR1 is SGHKS and CDR2 is YYEKEE (reference sequence). The CDR3 contains 14 residues. The CDR3 here is CASSLVGDGNTIYF. Written as DNA, the CDR3 is TGTGCCAGCAGCTTGGTGGGTGATGGAAACACCATATATTTT.

The V gene is TRBV5-1, the J gene TRBJ2-1, with D uncertain. The V end was cut by 4 bases, the J end by 0 bases, with 14 bases between. This CDR3 has 16 residues. Germline CDR1 and CDR2: SGHRS and YFSETQ. The CDR3 loop reads CASSHGFIGSYNEQFF. As DNA, the CDR3 is TGCGCCAGCAGCCATGGGTTTATAGGCTCCTACAATGAGCAGTTCTTC. The full variable domain, completed using reference TRBV5-1 and TRBJ2-1, is KAGVTQTPRYLIKTRGQQVTLSCSPISGHRSVSWYQQTPGQGLQFLFEYFSETQRNKGNFPGRFSGRQFSNSRSEMNVSTLELGDSALYLCASSHGFIGSYNEQFFGPGTRLTVL.

The rearrangement uses TRBV5-1 and TRBJ2-2; no reliable D call. The CDR3 extends over 13 amino acids. Trimming removed 1 base from V and 5 bases from J, with 6 bases in between. Germline CDR1 and CDR2: SGHRS and YFSETQ. The CDR3 region is CASSLQLTGELFF. Here the CDR3 DNA reads TGCGCCAGCAGCTTGCAGCTGACCGGGGAGCTGTTTTTT.

The V gene is TRBV21-1, the J gene TRBJ1-1. TRBV21-1 is a pseudogene locus. The CDR3 has 11 amino acids. Here the CDR3 reads CASHMNTEAFF. CDR3 sequence (DNA): TGTGCCAGTCATATGAACACTGAAGCTTTCTTT.

This chain's CDR3 is CASSYRGQPQHF. The CDR3 nucleotides are TGTGCCAGCAGCTACCGGGGTCAGCCCCAGCATTTT. The J gene is TRBJ1-5, the V gene TRBV7-9; D gene unclear. The CDR3 totals 12 residues. The V end was cut by 4 bases, the J end by 6 bases, with 7 bases between. Germline CDR1 reads SEHNR; CDR2 reads FQNEAQ (reference sequence).

The chain couples TRBV27 to TRBJ2-7; 11 bases map to TRBD2. The length of the CDR3 is 14 residues. Germline CDR1 reads MNHEY; CDR2 reads SMNVEV (reference sequence). Losses at the gene ends were 5 bases for V and 2 bases for J; bases not matched to a gene: 2. The CDR3 loop reads CASSILAGAYEQYF. The CDR3 DNA follows: TGTGCCAGCAGTATACTAGCGGGAGCCTACGAGCAGTACTTC.

This clone has just one count. This CDR3 is also generated by other DNA sequences in the sample. V gene TRBV9 combines with J gene TRBJ2-5, with 10 bases matching TRBD2. CDR3 length equals 14 residues. Per the germline V gene, CDR1 is SGDLS and CDR2 is YYNGEE. J lost 4 bases, V lost 0 bases, and 0 bases had no gene match. The CDR3 protein is CASSVVAGGETQYF. CDR3 nucleotide sequence: TGTGCCAGCAGCGTAGTAGCGGGAGGAGAGACCCAGTACTTC.

The chain couples TRBV5-1 to TRBJ2-5; no definite D call. V was pared by 0 bases and J by 5 bases, with 11 bases between. The germline V gene encodes CDR1 SGHRS and CDR2 YFSETQ. CDR3 length: 14 amino acids. CDR3 sequence (DNA): TGCGCCAGCAGCTTGGGAAATCTTGGGGAGACCCAGTACTTC. Translated: CASSLGNLGETQYF.

The rearrangement links TRBV6-1 to TRBJ1-2, with D uncertain. V was cut by 6 bases and J by 1 base, with 9 bases left in between. Per germline, CDR1 MNHNS and CDR2 SASEGT. CDR3 length: 13 amino acids. CDR3 coding DNA: TGTGCCAGCAGCCGGGAGATTAACTATGGCTACACCTTC. Protein product: CASSREINYGYTF.

The genes are TRBV11-3 and TRBJ2-3, with D perhaps matching TRBD2 (6 bases). V lost 0 bases, J lost 8 bases, and 12 bases lay in between. Germline CDR1 SGHNT, CDR2 YENEEA. The CDR3 covers 14 residues. This CDR3 is CASSLDRGRGTQYF. In DNA, the CDR3 is TGTGCCAGCAGCTTAGATCGCGGGCGGGGTACGCAGTATTTT.

V gene TRBV6-1 combines with J gene TRBJ1-4; maybe TRBD1 (5 bases). V was pared by 8 bases and J by 8 bases, with 12 bases between. Germline CDR1 MNHNS, CDR2 SASEGT. The CDR3 runs 12 residues. The CDR3: CASGTGAEKLFF. In DNA, the CDR3 is TGTGCCAGCGGGACCGGGGCCGAAAAACTGTTTTTT.

V is TRBV9 and J is TRBJ1-5, with 9 bases aligning to TRBD1. Germline-derived CDR1 and CDR2 are SGDLS and YYNGEE. CDR3 length: 15 residues. Trimming at V came to 4 bases and at J to 3 bases, leaving 5 bases not matched to a gene. The CDR3 nucleotides are TGTGCCAGCAGCCCCGGGACAGGGACCAATCAGCCCCAGCATTTT. This translates into CASSPGTGTNQPQHF.

The genes are TRBV5-1 and TRBJ1-2, with TRBD1 as a possible D gene (6 bases). The germline V gene encodes CDR1 SGHRS and CDR2 YFSETQ. The CDR3 contains 15 residues. V was pared by 0 bases and J by 7 bases, with 16 bases between. In DNA form, the CDR3 reads TGCGCCAGCAGCTTGGGTGGGGGCGCAATCCCTGGCTACACCTTC. Translating gives CASSLGGGAIPGYTF.

V is TRBV10-3 and J is TRBJ2-2, with TRBD1 matching over 11 bases. The CDR3 loop spans 15 amino acids. The germline gives CDR1 ENHRY, CDR2 SYGVKD. The V gene end was trimmed by 4 bases and the J gene end by 4 bases; junction bases not matched to a gene: 2. The CDR3 bases are TGTGCCATCAGTGGGGGGACAGGGGGCACCGGGGAGCTGTTTTTT. It is translated as CAISGGTGGTGELFF.

The chain carries TRBV6-5 and TRBJ2-7; tentative D call: TRBD1 (7 bases). This CDR3 has 15 amino acids. V lost 2 bases and J 3 bases, leaving 14 bases between the germline ends. From germline, CDR1 is MNHEY and CDR2 SVGAGI. CDR3 DNA: TGTGCCAGCAGTTACGGGGGGCAGGGGGTCTACGAGCAGTACTTC. Translated, it gives CASSYGGQGVYEQYF.

Turning to this clone: The same CDR3 also results from other DNA sequences found in this sample. The V gene is TRBV15, the J gene TRBJ2-7; no clear D gene. The V end was cut by 1 base, the J end by 0 bases, with 7 bases between. Germline loops: CDR1 LNHNV, CDR2 YYDKDF (reference sequence). CDR3 length: 14 amino acids. CDR3 in amino acids: CATSRGRVSYEQYF. CDR3 DNA sequence: TGTGCCACCAGCAGAGGAAGGGTCTCCTACGAGCAGTACTTC.

J is TRBJ1-4 and V is TRBV18, with D hard to call. In germline, CDR1 is KGHSH, CDR2 LQKENI. This CDR3 region has 16 residues. The V and J ends lost 4 bases and 3 bases respectively, with 15 bases between them. CDR3 protein: CASSRGPSGANEKLFF. CDR3 DNA sequence: TGTGCCAGCTCACGAGGGCCATCCGGGGCTAATGAAAAACTGTTTTTT. Drawing the rest from reference TRBV18 and TRBJ1-4, the complete variable domain is NAGVMQNPRHLVRRRGQEARLRCSPMKGHSHVYWYRQLPEEGLKFMVYLQKENIIDESGMPKERFSAEFPKEGPSILRIQQVVRGDSAAYFCASSRGPSGANEKLFFGSGTQLSVL.

V usage is TRBV11-2 and J usage is TRBJ1-1; D gene unclear. The V gene lost 1 base and the J gene lost 4 bases, with 16 bases spanning the gap. The CDR3 runs 16 residues. Germline V gene data show CDR1 as SGHAT and CDR2 as FQNNGV. CDR3 loop: CASSLVSQSRSTEAFF. The CDR3 DNA follows: TGTGCCAGCAGCTTAGTAAGTCAATCCAGGAGCACTGAAGCTTTCTTT.

The CDR3 sequence is CASSLSRLAGVGEQYF. The CDR3 DNA follows: TGTGCCAGCAGCCTATCTCGACTAGCGGGAGTTGGCGAGCAGTACTTC. The chain recombines TRBV7-8 with TRBJ2-7, with 12 bases aligning to TRBD2. The V gene end was trimmed by 5 bases and the J gene end by 6 bases; junction bases not matched to a gene: 11. The germline CDR1 and CDR2 sequences are SGHVS and FQNEAQ. There are 16 residues in the CDR3.

The rearrangement links TRBV9 to TRBJ1-2; D remains ambiguous. The ends were cut back, 4 bases at V and 0 bases at J, with 13 bases in the middle. CDR1 and CDR2 (germline): SGDLS, YYNGEE. This CDR3 region has 15 residues. The CDR3 DNA reads TGTGCCAGCAGCCCGGGCATCAGCGCTAACTATGGCTACACCTTC. Translation gives CASSPGISANYGYTF.